This entry is about one T cell receptor (beta chain). Preparing the TCRbeta library involved the use of unique molecular identifiers. TCRdb independently ran MiXCR on the PCR reads; one entry per CDR3 protein. The profile shows about 470,000 distinct CDR3 sequences, roughly 43% of them singletons. The data were obtained in a study of T-cell reconstitution after alpha-beta-depleted transplantation in children. V gave up 3 bases and J gave up 0 bases; unmatched junction bases: 4. The CDR3 loop spans 15 amino acids. Germline CDR1 and CDR2: MGHRA and YSYEKL. The sample in question was PBMCs, obtained before TCRalphabeta/CD19-depleted stem cell transplant. This receptor was taken from a girl under 10 years old with aplastic anemia, due to receive a stem cell transplant. The V and J genes are TRBV4-1 and TRBJ2-5; 7 bases match TRBD1. The CDR3 DNA is TGCGCCAGCAGCCAGGGACAGACGTACCAAGAGACCCAGTACTTC. Translating it yields CASSQGQTYQETQYF.